This paragraph reports one T cell receptor (beta chain). In germline, CDR1 is ENHRY, CDR2 SYGVKD. V was pared by 8 bases and J by 0 bases, with 16 bases between. The CDR3 spans 15 residues. This entry comes from a study of early T cells in non-severe SARS-CoV-2 infection. On the study more broadly: With bulk RNA from unsorted whole blood as input, sequencing yielded unpaired chains.

One entry per CDR3 protein results from TCRdb running MiXCR on the 5' RACE reads. Of 70,000 to 85,000 distinct CDR3 sequences listed, about 12% are singletons. The TCR comes from an adult who was a healthcare worker with PCR-confirmed SARS-CoV-2 infection or an uninfected control (not recorded which). Sequenced input: whole blood. V gene TRBV10-3 combines with J gene TRBJ1-2, with D unresolved. The CDR3 sequence is CAIGYRQQTNYGYTF. The DNA of the CDR3 is TGTGCCATCGGATACCGGCAGCAGACTAACTATGGCTACACCTTC.